This TCR beta chain was recovered during a study of T cells in localized non-small cell lung cancer. Study observations and caveats: The study detected a median 57 of the top 100 tumor clones in adjacent lung. Sequencing involved a lone tumor region, leaving heterogeneity possible. The study found T cell clonality highest in uninvolved adjacent lung, above tumor.

Neighboring lung without atypia was obtained no less than 2 cm from the tumor margin. The ends lost 5 bases at V and 3 bases at J; junction bases unmatched: 9. Germline V gene sequence: CDR1 SGHVS, CDR2 FNYEAQ. The CDR3 runs to 16 residues. The sample holds a few counts of this clone. Its antigen is undetermined. The table came from immunoSEQ multiplex PCR; TCRdb's copy has only in-frame clones and leaves some out. The sample contains over a thousand clones, approximately 24% of which appear only once. The V and J genes are TRBV7-6 and TRBJ2-3; 9 positions match TRBD1. This sample comprised normal lung tissue next to the tumor, obtained before any cancer treatment. The TCR comes from a man aged 18 to 50 with stage II lung adenocarcinoma. This CDR3 reads CASSPGQGGGTDTQYF. CDR3 DNA sequence: TGTGCCAGCAGCCCGGGACAGGGAGGTGGGACAGATACGCAGTATTTT.